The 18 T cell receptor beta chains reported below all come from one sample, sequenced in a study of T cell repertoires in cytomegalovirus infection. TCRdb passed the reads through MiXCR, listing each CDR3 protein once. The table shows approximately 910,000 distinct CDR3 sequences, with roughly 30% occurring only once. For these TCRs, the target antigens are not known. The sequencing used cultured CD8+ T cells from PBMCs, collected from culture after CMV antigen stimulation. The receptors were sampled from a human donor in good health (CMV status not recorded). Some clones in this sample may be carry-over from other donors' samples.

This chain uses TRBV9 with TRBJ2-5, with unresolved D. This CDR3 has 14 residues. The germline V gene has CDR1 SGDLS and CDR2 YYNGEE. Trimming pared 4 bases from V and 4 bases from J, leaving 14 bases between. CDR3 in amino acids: CASSPRRSPETQYF. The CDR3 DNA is TGTGCCAGCAGCCCCAGAAGGAGCCCAGAGACCCAGTACTTC.

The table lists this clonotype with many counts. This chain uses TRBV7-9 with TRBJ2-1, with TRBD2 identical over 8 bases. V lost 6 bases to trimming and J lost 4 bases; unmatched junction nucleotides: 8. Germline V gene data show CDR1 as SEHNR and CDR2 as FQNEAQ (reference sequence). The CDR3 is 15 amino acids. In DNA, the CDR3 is TGTGCCAGCAGGGCTACTAGCGGATCATACAATGAGCAGTTCTTC. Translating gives CASRATSGSYNEQFF.

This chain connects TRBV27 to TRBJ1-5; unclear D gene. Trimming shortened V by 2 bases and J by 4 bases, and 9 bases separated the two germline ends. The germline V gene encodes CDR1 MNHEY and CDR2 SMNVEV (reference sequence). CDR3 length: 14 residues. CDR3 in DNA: TGTGCCAGCAGTTTACTTTTCCAGAATCAGCCCCAGCATTTT. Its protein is CASSLLFQNQPQHF.

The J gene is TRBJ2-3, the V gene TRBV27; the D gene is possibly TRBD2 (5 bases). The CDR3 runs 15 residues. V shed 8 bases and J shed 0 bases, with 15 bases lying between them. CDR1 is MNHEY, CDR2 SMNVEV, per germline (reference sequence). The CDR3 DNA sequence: TGTGCCAGCCCTAGCCAGGACCCTAGCACAGATACGCAGTATTTT. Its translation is CASPSQDPSTDTQYF.

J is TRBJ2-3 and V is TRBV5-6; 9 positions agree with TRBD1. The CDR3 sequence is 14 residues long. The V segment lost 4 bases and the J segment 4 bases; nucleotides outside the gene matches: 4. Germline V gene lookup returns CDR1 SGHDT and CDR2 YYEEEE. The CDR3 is CASSLQGAADTQYF. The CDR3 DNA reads TGTGCCAGCAGCCTACAGGGGGCCGCAGATACGCAGTATTTT.

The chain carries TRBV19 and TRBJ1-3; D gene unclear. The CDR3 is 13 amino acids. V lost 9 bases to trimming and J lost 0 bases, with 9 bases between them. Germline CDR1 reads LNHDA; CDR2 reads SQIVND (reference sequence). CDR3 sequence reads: CASHRDSGNTIYF. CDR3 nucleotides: TGTGCCAGCCACCGGGACTCTGGAAACACCATATATTTT. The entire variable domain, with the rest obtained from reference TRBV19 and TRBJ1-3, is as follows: DGGITQSPKYLFRKEGQNVTLSCEQNLNHDAMYWYRQDPGQGLRLIYYSQIVNDFQKGDIAEGYSVSREKKESFPLTVTSAQKNPTAFYLCASHRDSGNTIYFGEGSWLTVV.

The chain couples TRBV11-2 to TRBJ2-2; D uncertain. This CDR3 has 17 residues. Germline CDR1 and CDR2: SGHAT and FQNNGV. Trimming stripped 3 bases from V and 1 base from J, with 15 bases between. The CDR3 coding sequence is TGTGCCAGCAGCTTCTGGTCAAGGGTAGTGAACACCGGGGAGCTGTTTTTT. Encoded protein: CASSFWSRVVNTGELFF.

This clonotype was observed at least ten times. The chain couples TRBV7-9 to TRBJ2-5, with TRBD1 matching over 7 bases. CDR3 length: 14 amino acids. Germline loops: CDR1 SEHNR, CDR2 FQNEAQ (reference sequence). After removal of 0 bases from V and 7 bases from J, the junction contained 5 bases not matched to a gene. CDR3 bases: TGTGCCAGCAGCTTAGCGTCGGCAGGGGGGACCCAGTACTTC. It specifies CASSLASAGGTQYF.

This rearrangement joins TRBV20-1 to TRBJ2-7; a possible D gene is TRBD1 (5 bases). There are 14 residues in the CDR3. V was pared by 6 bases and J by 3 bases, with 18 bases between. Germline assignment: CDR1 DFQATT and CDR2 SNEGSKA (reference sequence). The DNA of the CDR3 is TGCAGTGCCATCCCGTCACAGGATAACTACGAGCAGTACGTC. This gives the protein CSAIPSQDNYEQYV.

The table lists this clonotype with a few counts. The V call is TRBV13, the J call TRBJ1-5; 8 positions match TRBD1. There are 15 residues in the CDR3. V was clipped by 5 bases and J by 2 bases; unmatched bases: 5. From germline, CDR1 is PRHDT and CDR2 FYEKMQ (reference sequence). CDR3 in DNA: TGTGCCAGCAGCGCCAGGGGGCTCGGCAATCAGCCCCAGCATTTT. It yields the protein CASSARGLGNQPQHF.

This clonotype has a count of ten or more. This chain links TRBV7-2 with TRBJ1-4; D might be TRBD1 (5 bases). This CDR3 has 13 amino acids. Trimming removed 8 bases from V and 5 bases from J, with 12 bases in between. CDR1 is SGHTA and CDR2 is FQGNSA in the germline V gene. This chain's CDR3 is CASGAVLNEKLFF. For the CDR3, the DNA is TGTGCCAGCGGGGCAGTGCTGAATGAAAAACTGTTTTTT. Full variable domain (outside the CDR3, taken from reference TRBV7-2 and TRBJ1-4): GAGVSQSPSNKVTEKGKDVELRCDPISGHTALYWYRQSLGQGLEFLIYFQGNSAPDKSGLPSDRFSAERTGGSVSTLTIQRTQQEDSAVYLCASGAVLNEKLFFGSGTQLSVL.

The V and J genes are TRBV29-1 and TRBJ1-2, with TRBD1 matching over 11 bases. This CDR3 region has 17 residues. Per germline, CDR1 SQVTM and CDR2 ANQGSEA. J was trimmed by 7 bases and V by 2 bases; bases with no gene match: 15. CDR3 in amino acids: CSVELVNLDRGPGGYTF. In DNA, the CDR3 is TGCAGCGTTGAACTCGTGAATTTGGACAGGGGGCCAGGTGGCTACACCTTC.

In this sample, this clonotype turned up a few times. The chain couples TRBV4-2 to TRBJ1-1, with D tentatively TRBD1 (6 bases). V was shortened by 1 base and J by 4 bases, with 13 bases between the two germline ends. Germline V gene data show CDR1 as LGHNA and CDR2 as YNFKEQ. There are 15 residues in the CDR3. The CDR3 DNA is TGTGCCAGCAGCCAAGGGGACACGAAAACCACTGAAGCTTTCTTT. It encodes CASSQGDTKTTEAFF.

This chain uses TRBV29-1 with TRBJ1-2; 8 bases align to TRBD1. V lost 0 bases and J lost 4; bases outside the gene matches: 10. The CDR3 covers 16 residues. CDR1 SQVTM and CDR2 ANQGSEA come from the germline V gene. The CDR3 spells CSVEDRTGPGIYGYTF. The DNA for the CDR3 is TGCAGCGTTGAAGACCGGACAGGGCCCGGGATCTATGGCTACACCTTC.

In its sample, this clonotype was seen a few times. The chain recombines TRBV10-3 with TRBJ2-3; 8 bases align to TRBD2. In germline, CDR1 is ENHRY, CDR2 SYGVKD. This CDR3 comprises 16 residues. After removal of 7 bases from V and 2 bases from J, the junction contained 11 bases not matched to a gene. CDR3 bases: TGTGCCATCAACTCGGGAGGGGCAACCCTCACAGATACGCAGTATTTT. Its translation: CAINSGGATLTDTQYF.

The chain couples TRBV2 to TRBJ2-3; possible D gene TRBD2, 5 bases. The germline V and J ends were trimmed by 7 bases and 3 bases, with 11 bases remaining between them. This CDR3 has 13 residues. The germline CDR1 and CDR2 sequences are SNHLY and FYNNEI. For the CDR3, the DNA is TGTGCCAGCACCCTACTAGAAACAGATACGCAGTATTTT. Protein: CASTLLETDTQYF. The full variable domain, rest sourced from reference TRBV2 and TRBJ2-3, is EPEVTQTPSHQVTQMGQEVILRCVPISNHLYFYWYRQILGQKVEFLVSFYNNEISEKSEIFDDQFSVERPDGSNFTLKIRSTKLEDSAMYFCASTLLETDTQYFGPGTRLTVL.

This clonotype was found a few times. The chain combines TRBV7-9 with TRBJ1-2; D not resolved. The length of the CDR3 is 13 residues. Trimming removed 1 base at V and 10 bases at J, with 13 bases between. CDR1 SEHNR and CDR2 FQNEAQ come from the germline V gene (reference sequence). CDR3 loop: CASSLGQRPDYTF. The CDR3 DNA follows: TGTGCCAGCAGCTTAGGGCAGCGTCCTGACTACACCTTC.

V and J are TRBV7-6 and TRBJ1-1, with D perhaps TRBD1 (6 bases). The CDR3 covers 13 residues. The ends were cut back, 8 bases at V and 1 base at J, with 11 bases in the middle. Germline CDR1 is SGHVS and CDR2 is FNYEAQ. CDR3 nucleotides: TGTGCCAGCGGCACAGGGCCGAACACTGAAGCTTTCTTT. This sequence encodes CASGTGPNTEAFF.